This record covers a single TCR beta chain. The data belong to a study of blood T cell repertoires in COVID-19. Turning to the study itself: Specimens from acute and convalescent COVID-19 originated in the United States, Italy and Spain. In each case, the material was cDNA or gDNA derived from T cells, B-cell-depleted T cells, or PBMCs.

CDR1 and CDR2 (germline): SGHAT, FQNNGV. CDR3 length: 15 amino acids. With 5 bases clipped from V and 1 base from J, the junction kept 7 bases outside the gene matches. Original handling: Estimated nucleated cell counts came from reference gene primer amplification. TCRdb's copy holds only in-frame clones and misses some; the assay was immunoSEQ multiplex PCR. For V, J and clone size, that table is used; D and trimming come from the DNA. The sample contains under 100,000 clones, roughly four fifths of which appear only once. Sequencing was performed on peripheral blood. V usage is TRBV11-2 and J usage is TRBJ2-5; 7 nucleotides align to TRBD2. The receptor's source is a man in his sixties with acute or convalescent COVID-19. The CDR3: CASSRGRGVQETQYF. For the CDR3, the DNA is TGTGCCAGCAGCCGGGGCCGGGGGGTCCAAGAGACCCAGTACTTC. The full variable domain, its missing parts supplied by reference TRBV11-2 and TRBJ2-5, is EAGVAQSPRYKIIEKRQSVAFWCNPISGHATLYWYQQILGQGPKLLIQFQNNGVVDDSQLPKDRFSAERLKGVDSTLKIQPAKLEDSAVYLCASSRGRGVQETQYFGPGTRLLVL.